A single sample gave rise to the 5 T cell receptor beta chains below, sequenced in a study of T cell changes during pregnancy in multiple sclerosis. Generated by immunoSEQ multiplex PCR, the TCRdb table keeps only in-frame clones and is missing some. Of over 50,000 clones listed, about 87% are singletons. The sample in question was peripheral blood, obtained in the first trimester of pregnancy. These receptors were collected from a female donor in good health, enrolled as a control in a pregnancy study.

The chain carries TRBV7-9 and TRBJ2-5; no clear D gene. With 1 base removed from V and 9 bases from J, the gap between germline ends came to 6 bases. Germline loops: CDR1 SEHNR, CDR2 FQNEAQ (reference sequence). The CDR3 spans 11 residues. The CDR3 region has the DNA TGTGCCAGCAGCTTAGATGAGGCCCAGTACTTC. As protein: CASSLDEAQYF.

This sequence joins TRBV5-4 and TRBJ1-2; D remains ambiguous. This CDR3 has 15 residues. V lost 0 bases and J 5 bases, leaving 14 bases between the germline ends. In germline, CDR1 is SGHNT, CDR2 YYREEE (reference sequence). This CDR3 reads CASSLAKSPNYGYTF. CDR3 DNA sequence: TGTGCCAGCAGCTTGGCAAAGAGCCCCAATTATGGCTACACCTTC.

This chain uses TRBV13 with TRBJ1-4, with a weak D call TRBD1 (5 bases). The CDR3 runs to 13 residues. Trimming took off 2 bases at V and 8 bases at J, with 9 bases between the two ends. Germline V gives CDR1 PRHDT, CDR2 FYEKMQ (reference sequence). As DNA, the CDR3 is TGTGCCAGCAGCTTAAGGGGTCAGGAAAAACTGTTTTTT. The encoded protein is CASSLRGQEKLFF. The variable domain in full, with the rest retrieved from reference TRBV13 and TRBJ1-4, is AAGVIQSPRHLIKEKRETATLKCYPIPRHDTVYWYQQGPGQDPQFLISFYEKMQSDKGSIPDRFSAQQFSDYHSELNMSSLELGDSALYFCASSLRGQEKLFFGSGTQLSVL.

The chain links TRBV4-1 to TRBJ2-1, with D possibly being TRBD2 (5 bases). The CDR3 runs to 19 residues. Germline CDR1 and CDR2: MGHRA and YSYEKL. The ends were cut back, 1 base at V and 5 bases at J, with 24 bases in the middle. CDR3 amino acids: CASSQAFFRRGSGNNEQFF. CDR3 DNA sequence: TGCGCCAGCAGCCAAGCTTTCTTTCGTCGGGGATCTGGCAACAATGAGCAGTTCTTC.

This chain's CDR3 is CASRPPVMNTEAFF. The CDR3 bases are TGTGCCAGCAGACCCCCGGTCATGAACACTGAAGCTTTCTTT. This rearrangement joins TRBV27 to TRBJ1-1; unclear D gene. Trimming cost V 6 bases and J 0 bases, with 11 bases left between them. This CDR3 has 14 residues. The germline V gene encodes CDR1 MNHEY and CDR2 SMNVEV (reference sequence).